The 25 T cell receptor beta chains presented below share a single source sample, sequenced in a study of beta chain features in type 1 diabetes. Regarding the study as a whole: Significant though moderate, a shortening of TCRB CDR3s appeared in all four CD4+ subsets of Type 1 diabetes patients.

The entirety of the isolated RNA underwent reverse transcription, so expressed TCRB transcripts were sequenced. The table came from immunoSEQ multiplex PCR; TCRdb's copy has only in-frame clones and leaves some out. Of 150,000 to 200,000 clones listed, roughly 63% are singletons. These receptors' targets are unknown. Specimen: naive CD4+ T cells from blood. These receptors all stem from a man aged 25 to 40 with type 1 diabetes.

This clone was found a few times. The chain's CDR3 is CASSQSAGPQHF. CDR3 nucleotides: TGTGCCAGCAGCCAATCAGCGGGGCCCCAGCATTTT. This sequence joins TRBV9 and TRBJ1-5; D not resolved. V dropped 4 bases and J dropped 9 bases, with 11 bases sitting between them. CDR3 length: 12 amino acids. Germline V gene lookup returns CDR1 SGDLS and CDR2 YYNGEE. Based on the CDR3 plus reference TRBV9 and TRBJ1-5, the full variable domain is DSGVTQTPKHLITATGQRVTLRCSPRSGDLSVYWYQQSLDQGLQFLIQYYNGEERAKGNILERFSAQQFPDLHSELNLSSLELGDSALYFCASSQSAGPQHFGDGTRLSIL.

Comments on this clone: The sample has other DNA sequences that encode this CDR3 too. The chain couples TRBV29-1 to TRBJ1-2; D not resolved. Trimming left V 3 bases short and J 8 bases short, with 13 bases between. The CDR3 contains 12 residues. Per the germline V gene, CDR1 is SQVTM and CDR2 is ANQGSEA. The CDR3 here is CSVDGQPQGYTF. Written as DNA, the CDR3 is TGCAGCGTTGACGGTCAGCCCCAGGGCTACACCTTC.

Only a few counts were recorded for this clone. V is TRBV30 and J is TRBJ1-1, with TRBD1 matching 8 bases. The CDR3 runs to 17 residues. Germline V gene lookup returns CDR1 GTSNPN and CDR2 SVGIG (reference sequence). With 2 bases clipped from V and 4 bases from J, the junction kept 15 bases outside the gene matches. DNA for the CDR3: TGTGCCTGGAGTTCCTCCCGGTCCCAGGGGGCTGTCACTGAAGCTTTCTTT. Its protein product is CAWSSSRSQGAVTEAFF.

The V and J genes are TRBV7-6 and TRBJ1-4, with 10 bases aligning to TRBD1. Germline CDR1 and CDR2: SGHVS and FNYEAQ. This CDR3 is 15 amino acids long. After removal of 5 bases from V and 5 bases from J, the junction contained 5 bases not matched to a gene. CDR3 sequence reads: CASSVTGQGNEKLFF. The CDR3 DNA reads as TGTGCCAGCAGCGTTACGGGACAGGGGAATGAAAAACTGTTTTTT.

The CDR3 nucleotides read TGCGCCAGCAGCCGGGGACAGGGAGAGGAGCAGTACTTC. Translating gives CASSRGQGEEQYF. The chain recombines TRBV4-1 with TRBJ2-7, with 9 positions matching TRBD1. The CDR3 loop spans 13 amino acids. Germline V gene lookup returns CDR1 MGHRA and CDR2 YSYEKL. The trim removed 4 bases at V and 7 bases at J, leaving 5 bases unmatched.

About this clone itself: The sample has other DNA sequences that encode this CDR3 too. The chain joins TRBV30 to TRBJ2-1; D ambiguous. The CDR3 runs to 11 residues. Germline CDR1 reads GTSNPN; CDR2 reads SVGIG (reference sequence). The V and J ends lost 1 base and 5 bases respectively, with 3 bases between them. The DNA of the CDR3 is TGTGCCTGGAGTGGCAACAATGAGCAGTTCTTC. Translation gives CAWSGNNEQFF.

The rearrangement joins TRBV6-6 to TRBJ2-7, with TRBD1 matching 7 bases. The ends lost 5 bases at V and 4 bases at J; junction bases unmatched: 8. The germline V gene has CDR1 MNHNY and CDR2 SVGAGI (reference sequence). The CDR3 is made up of 14 amino acids. CDR3 DNA sequence: TGTGCCAGCAGTAATCGACAGGGAAATTACGAGCAGTACTTC. This codes for CASSNRQGNYEQYF.

The chain employs TRBV10-3 and TRBJ2-3, with no clear D. The CDR3 is made up of 12 amino acids. CDR1 is ENHRY, CDR2 SYGVKD, per germline. Trimming cost V 2 bases and J 4 bases, with 4 bases left between them. The CDR3 DNA reads as TGTGCCATCAGTGAGATCGCAGATACGCAGTATTTT. Protein sequence: CAISEIADTQYF.

The genes are TRBV4-3 and TRBJ1-2, with TRBD1 as a possible D gene (5 bases). V was pared by 0 bases and J by 8 bases, with 16 bases between. The CDR3 runs 15 residues. Looked up from germline, CDR1 is LGHNA and CDR2 is YSLEER. As DNA, the CDR3 is TGCGCCAGCAGCCAAGATTTGACGCAGGGTAAAGGCTACACCTTC. Translation gives CASSQDLTQGKGYTF.

The rearrangement joins TRBV30 to TRBJ1-2; 9 bases are a match to TRBD1. The CDR3 consists of 15 residues. With V trimmed by 4 bases and J by 4 bases, 10 bases remained unmatched. CDR1 and CDR2 (germline): GTSNPN, SVGIG (reference sequence). The CDR3 reads CAWIPTGGWGYGYTF. The DNA of the CDR3 is TGTGCCTGGATCCCCACAGGGGGCTGGGGCTATGGCTACACCTTC.

The genes are TRBV30 and TRBJ2-7, with D perhaps TRBD2 (6 bases). The CDR3 contains 12 residues. V was pared by 0 bases and J by 8 bases, with 11 bases between. CDR1 and CDR2 from the germline V gene are GTSNPN and SVGIG (reference sequence). CDR3 amino acids: CAWSVSREQQYF. CDR3 nucleotides: TGTGCCTGGAGTGTATCTCGGGAGCAGCAGTACTTC.

This chain links TRBV6-5 with TRBJ1-6; D call uncertain. Trimming removed 2 bases from V and 9 bases from J, with 17 bases in between. CDR1 and CDR2 from the germline V gene are MNHEY and SVGAGI. The CDR3 covers 16 residues. The CDR3 bases are TGTGCCAGCAGTTACAAACTCCCGAATGGAGGTTCACCCCTCCACTTT. Translation gives CASSYKLPNGGSPLHF.

V and J are TRBV7-6 and TRBJ2-6, with D possibly TRBD1 on 6 matching bases. Germline-derived CDR1 and CDR2 are SGHVS and FNYEAQ. The CDR3 length is 17 residues. V gave up 7 bases and J gave up 0 bases, with 16 bases separating them. CDR3 residues: CASNDPQGFSGANVLTF. In DNA form, the CDR3 reads TGTGCCAGCAACGATCCCCAGGGGTTCTCTGGGGCCAACGTCCTGACTTTC.

In this sample, this clone turned up a few times. The J gene is TRBJ2-7, the V gene TRBV7-2, with a weak D call TRBD1 (6 bases). V gave up 3 bases and J gave up 1 base, with 13 bases separating them. CDR3 size: 15 residues. Germline V gene data show CDR1 as SGHTA and CDR2 as FQGNSA. The CDR3 spells CASSFLDRLSYEQYF. CDR3 DNA: TGTGCCAGCAGCTTCCTCGACAGGCTGTCCTACGAGCAGTACTTC.

The V call is TRBV28, the J call TRBJ2-7, with D hard to call. This CDR3 region has 12 residues. V was cut by 2 bases and J by 2 bases, with 4 bases left in between. Germline CDR1 and CDR2: MDHEN and SYDVKM. CDR3 DNA: TGTGCCAGCAGTTTAGGGACCTACGAGCAGTACTTC. It is translated as CASSLGTYEQYF.

This clone was seen a single time. The rearrangement uses TRBV25-1 and TRBJ2-5; no clear D gene. Trimming left V 5 bases short and J 1 base short, with 5 bases between. CDR1 is MGHDK, CDR2 SYGVNS, per germline. The CDR3 runs 12 residues. Here the CDR3 reads CASSIAQETQYF. In DNA form, the CDR3 reads TGTGCCAGCAGTATCGCCCAAGAGACCCAGTACTTC.

This clone has more than one count but fewer than ten. The chain couples TRBV18 to TRBJ2-7, with 8 bases matching TRBD1. Germline CDR1 is KGHSH and CDR2 is LQKENI. CDR3 size: 13 residues. V shed 11 bases and J 3 bases; nucleotides not matched to a gene: 9. CDR3 coding DNA: TGTGCCGGATCCGAGGGACAGGACTACGAGCAGTACTTC. Its translation is CAGSEGQDYEQYF.

V and J are TRBV5-4 and TRBJ2-1; no reliable D call. This CDR3 comprises 14 residues. Trimming removed 4 bases from V and 4 bases from J, with 12 bases in between. Germline loops: CDR1 SGHNT, CDR2 YYREEE (reference sequence). The CDR3 DNA reads TGTGCCAGCAGCCAAGGTCCGGCGTACAATGAGCAGTTCTTC. It yields the protein CASSQGPAYNEQFF.

The chain carries TRBV4-1 and TRBJ2-5; maybe TRBD2 (6 bases). Looked up from germline, CDR1 is MGHRA and CDR2 is YSYEKL. This CDR3 region has 17 residues. V was trimmed by 0 bases and J by 1 base, leaving 15 bases between them. As DNA, the CDR3 is TGCGCCAGCAGCCAAGATCGGCGGGGTTGGTTCCAAGAGACCCAGTACTTC. It encodes CASSQDRRGWFQETQYF.

This clone appeared a single time. The chain employs TRBV9 and TRBJ2-3, with 8 bases identical to TRBD1. The CDR3 sequence is 16 residues long. The V gene's germline CDR1 is SGDLS and CDR2 YYNGEE. With 0 bases clipped from V and 3 bases from J, the junction kept 6 bases outside the gene matches. The CDR3 nucleotides are TGTGCCAGCAGCGTAGCTACGCAGGGGGCGACAGATACGCAGTATTTT. Its translation is CASSVATQGATDTQYF.

This clone occurred a few times. The chain joins TRBV5-1 to TRBJ2-5; D ambiguous. The CDR3 runs 13 residues. The V and J ends lost 1 base and 1 base respectively, with 5 bases between them. Per germline, CDR1 SGHRS and CDR2 YFSETQ. The CDR3 nucleotides read TGCGCCAGCAGCTTGAACAGCCAAGAGACCCAGTACTTC. Translation: CASSLNSQETQYF. Combining the CDR3 with reference TRBV5-1 and TRBJ2-5 gives the whole variable domain KAGVTQTPRYLIKTRGQQVTLSCSPISGHRSVSWYQQTPGQGLQFLFEYFSETQRNKGNFPGRFSGRQFSNSRSEMNVSTLELGDSALYLCASSLNSQETQYFGPGTRLLVL.

The chain has TRBV7-2 and TRBJ2-7, with D uncertain. CDR1 is SGHTA, CDR2 FQGNSA, per germline. The CDR3 has 13 residues. V dropped 1 base and J dropped 6 bases, with 10 bases sitting between them. The CDR3 coding sequence is TGTGCCAGCAGCTTAGAGGCAACACGCGAGCAGTACTTC. It specifies CASSLEATREQYF.

The chain couples TRBV6-5 to TRBJ2-1; D gene uncertain. The CDR3 runs 14 residues. V was pared by 0 bases and J by 5 bases, with 8 bases between. Germline CDR1 and CDR2: MNHEY and SVGAGI. CDR3 sequence reads: CASSYSTQHNEQFF. Written as DNA, the CDR3 is TGTGCCAGCAGTTACTCAACCCAGCACAATGAGCAGTTCTTC.

This chain joins TRBV30 and TRBJ1-2; D perhaps matches TRBD1 (5 bases). CDR1 GTSNPN and CDR2 SVGIG come from the germline V gene (reference sequence). The V and J ends lost 2 bases and 4 bases respectively, with 11 bases between them. The CDR3 is 13 amino acids. CDR3 loop: CAWSIGAPYGYTF. CDR3 nucleotides: TGTGCCTGGAGTATAGGGGCGCCCTATGGCTACACCTTC.

In DNA form, the CDR3 reads TGTGCCAGCAGCCCAAGACAGGGTGCCTACGAGCAGTACTTC. It codes for CASSPRQGAYEQYF. The genes are TRBV7-9 and TRBJ2-7; TRBD1 matches 7 bases. Germline V gene data show CDR1 as SEHNR and CDR2 as FQNEAQ (reference sequence). The CDR3 sequence is 14 residues long. J lost 2 bases, V lost 5 bases, and 6 bases had no gene match.